These 4 T cell receptor beta chains were all obtained from the same sample, sequenced in a study of blood T cell repertoires in COVID-19. Clones were read by immunoSEQ multiplex PCR, and TCRdb kept only the in-frame ones, dropping some. The sample holds fewer than 600,000 clones; about 91% are singletons and the top ten take roughly 0.9%. The source material was peripheral blood. The source is a man aged 18 to 30 with COVID-19, enrolled during active disease.

The chain uses TRBV7-9 and TRBJ2-5, with TRBD2 matching over 11 bases. CDR1 and CDR2 (germline): SEHNR, FQNEAQ (reference sequence). The CDR3 is 15 residues long. V lost 5 bases to trimming and J lost 5 bases; unmatched junction nucleotides: 7. CDR3 in amino acids: CASSVTTSGEETQYF. The CDR3 DNA is TGTGCCAGCAGCGTAACGACTAGCGGGGAGGAGACCCAGTACTTC.

The chain uses TRBV19 and TRBJ1-5; weak D call: TRBD1 (6 bases). V was shortened by 5 bases and J by 9 bases, with 14 bases between the two germline ends. Germline V CDR1 and CDR2: LNHDA, SQIVND (reference sequence). This CDR3 is 13 amino acids long. The CDR3 region is CASSATGDGPQHF. CDR3 sequence (DNA): TGTGCCAGTAGTGCGACAGGTGATGGGCCCCAGCATTTT.

This chain uses TRBV5-4 with TRBJ1-2, with D possibly matching TRBD1 (6 bases). Trimming took off 0 bases at V and 4 bases at J, with 10 bases between the two ends. This CDR3 spans 14 amino acids. Germline V gene data show CDR1 as SGHNT and CDR2 as YYREEE (reference sequence). This chain's CDR3 is CASSLAQGGYGYTF. CDR3 DNA sequence: TGTGCCAGCAGCTTGGCACAGGGCGGCTATGGCTACACCTTC.

The table lists this clone with a few counts. The V and J genes are TRBV27 and TRBJ1-4; 9 nucleotides line up with TRBD1. CDR1 is MNHEY and CDR2 is SMNVEV in the germline V gene (reference sequence). This CDR3 has 17 residues. V shed 3 bases and J 2 bases; nucleotides not matched to a gene: 7. CDR3 nucleotide sequence: TGTGCCAGCAGTTTGGGACAGGGAGGATGGACTAATGAAAAACTGTTTTTT. This sequence encodes CASSLGQGGWTNEKLFF.